This T cell receptor beta chain was captured in a study of blood T cell repertoires in COVID-19. On the study more broadly: The United States, Italy and Spain were the sources of the acute and convalescent COVID-19 samples.

Only in-frame clones appear in the TCRdb table, and some are missing; sequencing was by immunoSEQ multiplex PCR. In the table there are 90,000 or so clones, roughly nine tenths of which are singletons. V lost 3 bases to trimming and J lost 2 bases; unmatched junction nucleotides: 8. Germline CDR1 and CDR2: SGHDT and YYEEEE. This CDR3 region has 16 residues. The rearrangement uses TRBV5-6 and TRBJ2-7; the match to TRBD2 covers 10 bases. The TCR originated in a woman between 55 and 75 years old with COVID-19, enrolled during active disease. Sequencing was performed on peripheral blood. CDR3 sequence: CASSWGQLAGAYEQYF. The CDR3 nucleotides are TGTGCCAGCAGCTGGGGACAGCTAGCGGGGGCCTACGAGCAGTACTTC.